This TCR beta chain stems from a study of human CD4 T cells and Enterobacteriaceae. All CD4+ cells other than CD45RA+CCR7+CD95- naive cells were sorted as memory, over 95% pure. Ex vivo total memory CD4+ samples were deeply sequenced, detecting one cell in 200,000. Measured with immunoSEQ multiplex PCR; TCRdb has only the in-frame clones, and not every one. The sample records around 26,000 clones, roughly 80% being singletons. Germline assignment: CDR1 SNHLY and CDR2 FYNNEI. The V gene lost 6 bases and the J gene lost 1 base, with 3 bases spanning the gap. CDR3 size: 11 residues. This clonotype was obtained from a human donor in good health. Specimen: memory CD4+ T cells from blood. V is TRBV2 and J is TRBJ1-1; D not certain. This CDR3 is CASSRNTEAFF. Here the CDR3 DNA reads TGTGCCAGCAGCCGGAACACTGAAGCTTTCTTT.